A selection of T cell receptor beta chains follows, all from one sample in a study of Tregs in tolerant kidney transplant recipients. Here immunoSEQ multiplex PCR was the method, and the copy in TCRdb shows in-frame clones only, minus some. The data contain tens of thousands of clones, around nine tenths of them singletons. The sample here was CD4+ T cells from blood (PBMCs), taken 24 months after the transplant. The receptors come from a human patient who received a combined kidney and bone marrow transplant. Some T cells may be graft donor cells. CDR3s include the opening cysteine and the closing phenylalanine or tryptophan. Each record gives: J gene, D gene, V gene, clone size, CDR3 DNA, CDR3 protein. A D gene is named only where the DNA matches it firmly. The listing skips clone size in some rows; elsewhere it reads once, few, many or a size class.

TRBJ2-1 NA TRBV10-3 NA TGTGCCATCTCCCGGGACACCTACAATGAGCAGTTCTTC CAISRDTYNEQFF
TRBJ1-1 NA TRBV6-1 NA TGTGCCAGCAGTGATGGGGGGGCGCAAGACACTGAAGCTTTCTTT CASSDGGAQDTEAFF
TRBJ2-5 NA TRBV7-3 NA TGTGCCAGCAGCGCGCCGGACAGAGGGTTATTTGAGACCCAGTACTTC CASSAPDRGLFETQYF
TRBJ1-4 NA TRBV29-1 NA TGCAGCGTTGAAAAAAGGGATGGAGGTGAAAAACTGTTTTTT CSVEKRDGGEKLFF
TRBJ1-6 NA TRBV30 NA TGTGCCTGTTCAATCTGGGGCCTCCGGGATTCACCCCTCCACTTT CACSIWGLRDSPLHF
TRBJ2-7 NA TRBV11-2 NA TGTGCCAGCAGCTTAGAAAGGGGGTCATACGAGCAGTACTTC CASSLERGSYEQYF
TRBJ2-5 NA TRBV7-2 NA TGTGCCAGCAGTAATCGTCGGGGGTTGCGAGAGACCCAGTACTTC CASSNRRGLRETQYF
TRBJ2-7 TRBD2 TRBV6-1 few TGTGCCAGCAGTGAAGCGACGGGACTAGCGGGCTACGAGCAGTACTTC CASSEATGLAGYEQYF
TRBJ1-6 TRBD1 TRBV9 NA TGTGCCAGCAGCGTAGAACCGGGACAGGCCTATAATTCACCCCTCCACTTT CASSVEPGQAYNSPLHF
TRBJ1-2 NA TRBV19 NA TGTGCCAGTAGCAGCCGGGACACGATCTATGGCTACACCTTC CASSSRDTIYGYTF
TRBJ1-2 TRBD1 TRBV5-8 once TGTGCCAGCAGCCCTGGACAGGGAGATGGCTACACCTTC CASSPGQGDGYTF
TRBJ2-2 NA TRBV7-7 NA TGTGCCAGCAGCCAATACAGGGTGGAGGCCGGGGAGCTGTTTTTT CASSQYRVEAGELFF
TRBJ1-1 TRBD1 TRBV4-3 NA TGCGCCAGCAGCCACCTTATATATGGACAGGAGCCTGAAGCTTTCTTT CASSHLIYGQEPEAFF
TRBJ2-3 TRBD2 TRBV2 NA TGTGCCAGCAGTGATGTAGTTCTAGCGGGGGGGCCGGGCACAGATACGCAGTATTTT CASSDVVLAGGPGTDTQYF
TRBJ2-5 NA TRBV7-3 NA TGTGCCAGCAGCCCGGACGGAGGGAAGACCCAGTACTTC CASSPDGGKTQYF
TRBJ2-5 NA TRBV18 NA TGTGCCAGCTCACCAGGGGGGGAGACCCAGTACTTC CASSPGGETQYF
TRBJ2-7 NA TRBV5-1 NA TGCGCCAGCAGCCCACGGACAGAAAATACCTACGAGCAGTACTTC CASSPRTENTYEQYF
TRBJ2-1 TRBD1 TRBV10-3 NA TGTGCCATCAGTGGCCCGGACAGGGGGTACGCCAATGAGCAGTTCTTC CAISGPDRGYANEQFF
TRBJ2-7 NA TRBV18 NA TGTGCCAGCTCACCTCCCGAACCGGGGGAGCAGTACTTC CASSPPEPGEQYF
TRBJ2-3 TRBD2 TRBV5-1 NA TGCGCCAGCAGCCGCCAAGAGACTAGCGGGGGCCCCACAGATACGCAGTATTTT CASSRQETSGGPTDTQYF
TRBJ2-3 NA TRBV4-2 NA TGTGCCAGCAGCCAAGTCGTATTGGGGCGAGATACGCAGTATTTT CASSQVVLGRDTQYF
TRBJ1-5 NA TRBV7-2 once TGTGCCAGCAGCTTAGTCTCAAGCGTATCAAATCAGCCCCAGCATTTT CASSLVSSVSNQPQHF